Listed below are T cell receptor beta chains from one sample, sequenced in a study of chemoradiotherapy in HPV16-positive cancers. The method was immunoSEQ multiplex PCR; TCRdb's version includes in-frame clones alone and lacks a portion of them. The sample contains around 1,000 clones, 89% of which appear only once. The sample in question was tumor tissue, obtained from a patient who underwent chemoradiotherapy. The receptor source for this set is a human donor with HPV-associated anogenital cancer. Each CDR3 is given with its conserved first and last residue. Fields, in order: D gene, clone size, J gene, V gene, CDR3 protein, CDR3 DNA. D genes are given only for firm matches. Clone sizes are given selectively: once, few, many, or a class where the clone is expanded.

D gene: NA
clone size: NA
J gene: TRBJ2-5
V gene: TRBV9
CDR3 protein: CASSVVYAAKGGWETQYF
CDR3 DNA: TGTGCCAGCAGCGTAGTTTATGCGGCAAAGGGGGGGTGGGAGACCCAGTACTTC

D gene: TRBD1
clone size: NA
J gene: TRBJ2-1
V gene: TRBV29-1
CDR3 protein: CSVPHRDSRNGEQFF
CDR3 DNA: TGCAGCGTGCCGCACCGGGACAGTCGGAATGGTGAGCAGTTCTTC

D gene: TRBD1
clone size: NA
J gene: TRBJ1-6
V gene: TRBV10-3
CDR3 protein: CAISDRGQTGTSPLHF
CDR3 DNA: TGTGCCATCAGTGATAGGGGACAGACTGGGACTTCACCCCTCCACTTT

D gene: NA
clone size: NA
J gene: TRBJ2-7
V gene: TRBV6-1
CDR3 protein: CASSEGVGTATYEQYF
CDR3 DNA: TGTGCCAGCAGTGAAGGGGTCGGGACCGCGACCTACGAGCAGTACTTC

D gene: NA
clone size: NA
J gene: TRBJ2-3
V gene: TRBV7-8
CDR3 protein: CASSLASPDTQYF
CDR3 DNA: TGTGCCAGCAGCTTAGCGTCGCCAGATACGCAGTATTTT

D gene: TRBD1
clone size: NA
J gene: TRBJ2-1
V gene: TRBV7-9
CDR3 protein: CASSQQGFVWLF
CDR3 DNA: TGTGCCAGCAGCCAACAGGGGTTCGTCTGGCTCTTC

D gene: TRBD2
clone size: once
J gene: TRBJ2-5
V gene: TRBV4-1
CDR3 protein: CASSPQGGRVETQYF
CDR3 DNA: TGCGCCAGCAGCCCTCAGGGTGGGAGGGTAGAGACCCAGTACTTC

D gene: NA
clone size: NA
J gene: TRBJ2-4
V gene: TRBV28
CDR3 protein: CASSFNTRGAAKNIQYF
CDR3 DNA: TGTGCCAGCAGTTTTAACACTCGGGGGGCGGCCAAAAACATTCAGTACTTC

D gene: TRBD1
clone size: NA
J gene: TRBJ1-5
V gene: TRBV2
CDR3 protein: CASRGQANSNQPQHF
CDR3 DNA: TGTGCCAGCAGGGGACAGGCTAATAGCAATCAGCCCCAGCATTTT

D gene: TRBD2
clone size: NA
J gene: TRBJ2-3
V gene: TRBV6-1
CDR3 protein: CASSALRGADTQYF
CDR3 DNA: TGTGCCAGCAGTGCTTTGCGGGGGGCAGATACGCAGTATTTT

D gene: TRBD2
clone size: NA
J gene: TRBJ2-1
V gene: TRBV10-3
CDR3 protein: CAIRGTMGEQFF
CDR3 DNA: TGTGCCATCAGGGGGACTATGGGTGAGCAGTTCTTC

D gene: NA
clone size: NA
J gene: TRBJ1-1
V gene: TRBV19
CDR3 protein: CASTSVLSAEAFF
CDR3 DNA: TGTGCCAGTACCTCAGTATTGTCTGCTGAAGCTTTCTTT

D gene: TRBD1
clone size: NA
J gene: TRBJ2-4
V gene: TRBV28
CDR3 protein: CASSFVRGRGRPNIQYF
CDR3 DNA: TGTGCCAGCAGTTTCGTCAGGGGGCGAGGGAGACCAAACATTCAGTACTTC

D gene: NA
clone size: NA
J gene: TRBJ2-3
V gene: TRBV2
CDR3 protein: CASPAAGAPDTQYF
CDR3 DNA: TGTGCCAGTCCTGCGGCGGGGGCACCAGATACGCAGTATTTT

D gene: NA
clone size: NA
J gene: TRBJ2-7
V gene: TRBV7-9
CDR3 protein: CASSLGTAAYEQYF
CDR3 DNA: TGTGCCAGCAGCTTAGGGACAGCGGCCTACGAGCAGTACTTC

D gene: NA
clone size: NA
J gene: TRBJ2-5
V gene: TRBV30
CDR3 protein: CAWGTLGETQYF
CDR3 DNA: TGTGCCTGGGGCACCCTCGGGGAGACCCAGTACTTC

D gene: NA
clone size: NA
J gene: TRBJ2-7
V gene: TRBV30
CDR3 protein: CAWREGGTYEQYF
CDR3 DNA: TGTGCCTGGAGGGAGGGGGGCACCTACGAGCAGTACTTC

D gene: TRBD1
clone size: NA
J gene: TRBJ1-2
V gene: TRBV5-4
CDR3 protein: CASSSAQGARGGYTF
CDR3 DNA: TGTGCCAGCAGCTCGGCACAGGGGGCTCGGGGTGGCTACACCTTC

D gene: NA
clone size: once
J gene: TRBJ2-2
V gene: TRBV7-9
CDR3 protein: CASSFSNTGELFF
CDR3 DNA: TGTGCCAGCAGCTTCTCCAACACCGGGGAGCTGTTTTTT

D gene: NA
clone size: NA
J gene: TRBJ1-4
V gene: TRBV5-1
CDR3 protein: CASSFYAGEKLFF
CDR3 DNA: TGCGCCAGCAGTTTTTACGCTGGGGAAAAACTGTTTTTT

D gene: TRBD2
clone size: NA
J gene: TRBJ2-1
V gene: TRBV10-2
CDR3 protein: CASSAGTSGSSEQFF
CDR3 DNA: TGCGCCAGCAGTGCCGGGACTAGCGGGAGTAGTGAGCAGTTCTTC

D gene: TRBD1
clone size: NA
J gene: TRBJ2-7
V gene: TRBV5-1
CDR3 protein: CASSQGQDVVYEQYF
CDR3 DNA: TGCGCCAGCAGCCAGGGACAGGATGTAGTATACGAGCAGTACTTC

D gene: NA
clone size: NA
J gene: TRBJ2-1
V gene: TRBV28
CDR3 protein: CASRGDSYNEQFF
CDR3 DNA: TGTGCCAGCAGGGGGGACTCCTACAATGAGCAGTTCTTC

D gene: NA
clone size: NA
J gene: TRBJ2-7
V gene: TRBV28
CDR3 protein: CASSTPGSYEQYF
CDR3 DNA: TGTGCCAGCAGTACCCCAGGGTCCTACGAGCAGTACTTC

D gene: NA
clone size: NA
J gene: TRBJ2-2
V gene: TRBV2
CDR3 protein: CASSQMAGELFF
CDR3 DNA: TGTGCCAGCAGTCAGATGGCTGGGGAGCTGTTTTTT

D gene: TRBD2
clone size: NA
J gene: TRBJ2-1
V gene: TRBV7-3
CDR3 protein: CASSLVLAGENEQFF
CDR3 DNA: TGTGCCAGCAGCTTAGTTCTAGCGGGAGAGAATGAGCAGTTCTTC